These 23 T cell receptor beta chains were all obtained from the same sample, sequenced in a study of T cell repertoires in cytomegalovirus infection (dated by TCRdb to between 2017 and 2020). No cognate antigen is known for these TCRs. The sample was run on an Illumina HiSeq 1500. TCRdb reanalyzed the raw reads on its own, using fastp at Q25 for trimming and MiXCR for clone calling, and kept in-frame beta chains. Entries are consolidated by CDR3 protein sequence, retaining the most common genes and DNA. The sample has under 500,000 distinct CDR3 sequences on record, about 44% of them singletons. 43% of the sample goes to the ten largest clones. The sample's treatment or condition label, in plain terms: in vitro stimulation with specific CMV peptide epitopes to enrich CMV-specific T cells. The sequencing used cultured PBMCs, collected from culture after CMV antigen stimulation. The receptors stem from a human donor in good health (CMV status not recorded). Some clones in this sample may be carry-over from other donors' samples.

To note about this clonotype: One end of the junction varies from germline; a read error may be responsible. The V and J genes are TRBV7-2 and TRBJ1-1; possibly TRBD1 for D (6 bases). Germline lookup yields CDR1 SGHTA and CDR2 FQGNSA. The CDR3 is made up of 15 amino acids. In DNA form, the CDR3 reads TGTGCCAGCAGCCATAATCTTCAATCAGGGGACATTGGTCCCTTT. Translating gives CASSHNLQSGDIGPF. The variable domain in full, with the rest retrieved from reference TRBV7-2 and TRBJ1-1, is GAGVSQSPSNKVTEKGKDVELRCDPISGHTALYWYRQSLGQGLEFLIYFQGNSAPDKSGLPSDRFSAERTGGSVSTLTIQRTQQEDSAVYLCASSHNLQSGDIGPFGQGTRLTVV.

The table lists this clonotype with a few counts. V is TRBV7-6 and J is TRBJ2-3; TRBD1 matches at 8 bases. Germline lookup yields CDR1 SGHVS and CDR2 FNYEAQ. The CDR3 loop spans 16 amino acids. V lost 5 bases to trimming and J lost 2 bases; unmatched junction nucleotides: 9. Written as DNA, the CDR3 is TGTGCCAGCAGCCCCCAGTGGGGACAGGTCACAGATACGCAGTATTTT. It yields the protein CASSPQWGQVTDTQYF.

V is TRBV7-6 and J is TRBJ2-7, with 10 bases matching TRBD2. Germline values: CDR1 SGHVS, CDR2 FNYEAQ. This CDR3 comprises 16 residues. Germline trimming cut 5 bases from V and 2 bases from J; bases unmatched to any gene: 9. CDR3 amino acids: CASSPARLAGAYEQYF. In DNA form, the CDR3 reads TGTGCCAGCAGCCCCGCCCGGCTAGCGGGAGCCTACGAGCAGTACTTC. Full variable domain (remainder filled in from reference TRBV7-6 and TRBJ2-7): GAGVSQSPRYKVTKRGQDVALRCDPISGHVSLYWYRQALGQGPEFLTYFNYEAQQDKSGLPNDRFSAERPEGSISTLTIQRTEQRDSAMYRCASSPARLAGAYEQYFGPGTRLTVT.

The rearrangement links TRBV20-1 to TRBJ1-3, with D possibly TRBD1 on 5 matching bases. Trimming removed 0 bases from V and 0 bases from J, with 12 bases in between. CDR3 length: 16 residues. Germline CDR1 reads DFQATT; CDR2 reads SNEGSKA (reference sequence). This CDR3 reads CSARDGAVDSGNTIYF. The CDR3 DNA follows: TGCAGTGCTAGAGATGGGGCAGTAGACTCTGGAAACACCATATATTTT.

This clonotype came up once. The chain recombines TRBV20-1 with TRBJ1-5; D gene unclear. This CDR3 spans 12 amino acids. Trimming stripped 4 bases from V and 4 bases from J, with 8 bases between. Germline-derived CDR1 and CDR2 are DFQATT and SNEGSKA (reference sequence). CDR3 DNA sequence: TGCAGTGCTAACGGCGGTAATCAGCCCCAGCATTTT. Residues: CSANGGNQPQHF.

This clonotype was observed a few times. The gene calls are TRBV12-3 or TRBV12-4 and TRBJ2-3; D remains ambiguous. The CDR3 is 15 residues long. The V end was cut by 5 bases, the J end by 0 bases, with 12 bases between. The CDR3 spells CASSPLLSSTDTQYF. The CDR3 nucleotides read TGTGCCAGCAGTCCTCTCCTATCTAGCACAGATACGCAGTATTTT.

A note on this clonotype: One end of the junction does not line up with germline, which may come from a read error. The chain links TRBV7-2 to TRBJ1-1; D unclear. This CDR3 region has 11 residues. The V gene's germline CDR1 is SGHTA and CDR2 FQGNSA. CDR3 region: CASSLGASPEF. CDR3 DNA: TGTGCCAGCAGCTTAGGGGCGAGCCCGGAGTTT.

This clonotype occurred a few times. The V and J genes are TRBV4-3 and TRBJ1-6; D unclear. Trimming cost V 1 base and J 9 bases, with 13 bases left between them. CDR1 is LGHNA and CDR2 is YSLEER in the germline V gene. The CDR3 covers 15 residues. CDR3 in DNA: TGCGCCAGCAGCCAAGGGCAGGCCGCTGCTTCACCCCTCCACTTT. Amino acid sequence: CASSQGQAAASPLHF.

V gene TRBV27 combines with J gene TRBJ1-6; D call uncertain. Germline CDR1 reads MNHEY; CDR2 reads SMNVEV (reference sequence). Trimming removed 5 bases at V and 9 bases at J, with 8 bases between. The CDR3 spans 12 residues. The CDR3 DNA reads as TGTGCCAGCAGTCAGAACCTTTCACCCCTCCACTTT. Translation: CASSQNLSPLHF.

V and J are TRBV5-1 and TRBJ1-1; a weak D match, TRBD1 (5 bases). The CDR3 contains 17 residues. Germline-derived CDR1 and CDR2 are SGHRS and YFSETQ. V was cut by 2 bases and J by 5 bases, with 22 bases left in between. This chain's CDR3 is CASSFFYTGRRVTEAFF. The CDR3 bases are TGCGCCAGCAGCTTCTTTTACACGGGACGCCGGGTAACTGAAGCTTTCTTT. Using reference TRBV5-1 and TRBJ1-1 for the parts outside the CDR3, the full variable domain is KAGVTQTPRYLIKTRGQQVTLSCSPISGHRSVSWYQQTPGQGLQFLFEYFSETQRNKGNFPGRFSGRQFSNSRSEMNVSTLELGDSALYLCASSFFYTGRRVTEAFFGQGTRLTVV.

This clonotype was seen only a few times. V is TRBV11-1 and J is TRBJ1-4; unclear D gene. The CDR3 consists of 14 residues. The V gene's germline CDR1 is SGHAT and CDR2 FQDESV (reference sequence). Trimming left V 2 bases short and J 10 bases short, with 14 bases between. CDR3 sequence reads: CASSLSSGPRKLFF. The DNA of the CDR3 is TGTGCCAGCAGCTTATCTTCAGGCCCGCGAAAACTGTTTTTT.

This chain uses TRBV20-1 with TRBJ2-5; TRBD2 matches at 10 bases. J lost 5 bases, V lost 4 bases, and 7 bases had no gene match. From germline, CDR1 is DFQATT and CDR2 SNEGSKA (reference sequence). The CDR3 consists of 14 residues. CDR3 loop: CSAIRSGGSETQYF. In DNA form, the CDR3 reads TGCAGTGCTATCCGTAGCGGGGGGTCGGAGACCCAGTACTTC.

This clonotype has more than one count but fewer than ten. The V and J genes are TRBV4-2 and TRBJ1-3; D unresolved. The CDR3 totals 16 residues. The V gene lost 0 bases and the J gene lost 7 bases, with 16 bases spanning the gap. Per germline, CDR1 LGHNA and CDR2 YNFKEQ. For the CDR3, the DNA is TGTGCCAGCAGCCAAGATAAGTCGTGGGCGGTGAACACCATATATTTT. It specifies CASSQDKSWAVNTIYF.

The rearrangement links TRBV2 to TRBJ2-7; D unclear. The length of the CDR3 is 17 residues. Germline-derived CDR1 and CDR2 are SNHLY and FYNNEI. The germline V and J ends were trimmed by 3 bases and 3 bases, with 21 bases remaining between them. CDR3 coding DNA: TGTGCCAGCAGTGACTTGGCAGACCCCTTGGCCGTCTACGAGCAGTACTTC. It translates to CASSDLADPLAVYEQYF.

This clonotype occurred a few times. The V gene is TRBV19, the J gene TRBJ2-2; 9 bases are a match to TRBD1. Germline CDR1 is LNHDA and CDR2 is SQIVND (reference sequence). V gave up 5 bases and J gave up 7 bases; unmatched junction bases: 11. The CDR3 is 16 amino acids. The CDR3, as DNA: TGTGCCAGTAGTGTACAGGGGGCCGTGGTTAGCGGGGAGCTGTTTTTT. Its protein product is CASSVQGAVVSGELFF.

The rearrangement uses TRBV28 and TRBJ1-5; 10 bases fit TRBD1. With 3 bases clipped from V and 3 bases from J, the junction kept 17 bases outside the gene matches. Per germline, CDR1 MDHEN and CDR2 SYDVKM. The CDR3 contains 20 residues. The chain's CDR3 is CASSFGRDRGLLGINQPQHF. CDR3 sequence (DNA): TGTGCCAGCAGTTTTGGGAGGGACAGGGGACTCCTGGGGATCAATCAGCCCCAGCATTTT.

The chain combines TRBV7-2 with TRBJ2-2; perhaps TRBD1 as D (6 bases). The CDR3 contains 16 residues. The germline CDR1 and CDR2 sequences are SGHTA and FQGNSA. With 4 bases removed from V and 0 bases from J, the gap between germline ends came to 12 bases. Here the CDR3 DNA reads TGTGCCAGCAGCTGGCTAGGACAGTCGAACACCGGGGAGCTGTTTTTT. Protein: CASSWLGQSNTGELFF.

V is TRBV28 and J is TRBJ2-1; D might be TRBD1 or TRBD2, each matching 5 bases. Trimming left V 3 bases short and J 8 bases short, with 14 bases between. The CDR3 has 14 amino acids. Germline CDR1 reads MDHEN; CDR2 reads SYDVKM. The CDR3 reads CASSFLGDRDEQFF. CDR3 sequence (DNA): TGTGCCAGCAGTTTTTTGGGGGATCGGGATGAGCAGTTCTTC.

The genes are TRBV12-3 or TRBV12-4 and TRBJ2-1; a possible D gene is TRBD2 (5 bases). The CDR3 is 12 amino acids. Trimming removed 6 bases from V and 2 bases from J, with 5 bases in between. The DNA of the CDR3 is TGTGCCAGCAGCGGGACCTACAATGAGCAGTTCTTC. Translated, it gives CASSGTYNEQFF.

This sequence joins TRBV24-1 and TRBJ2-1; 8 nucleotides match TRBD2. V was clipped by 5 bases and J by 7 bases; unmatched bases: 6. Germline V gene lookup returns CDR1 KGHDR and CDR2 SFDVKD. This CDR3 comprises 14 residues. CDR3 bases: TGTGCCACCAGTGCGGGGGGGGGGATAAATGAGCAGTTCTTC. Amino acid sequence: CATSAGGGINEQFF.

This sequence joins TRBV7-9 and TRBJ1-2; D gene unclear. There are 12 residues in the CDR3. Trimming left V 1 base short and J 8 bases short, with 8 bases between. Germline V lookup: CDR1 SEHNR, CDR2 FQNEAQ (reference sequence). The DNA of the CDR3 is TGTGCCAGCAGCTTAGGGTTATTAGGCTACACCTTC. Its translation: CASSLGLLGYTF.

The chain uses TRBV3-1 and TRBJ2-5; perhaps D is TRBD1 or TRBD2 (6 bases each). Germline CDR1 and CDR2: LGHDT and YNNKEL (reference sequence). Deletions cut 3 bases from V and 3 bases from J, with 11 bases between. This CDR3 is built from 14 residues. In DNA form, the CDR3 reads TGTGCCAGCAGCCACCACAGGGAGGAAGAGACCCAGTACTTC. Protein: CASSHHREEETQYF.

The gene calls are TRBV6-1 and TRBJ2-1; 9 bases line up with TRBD2. The J segment lost 6 bases and the V segment lost 5 bases, leaving 14 bases of the junction unmatched. Germline CDR1 is MNHNS and CDR2 is SASEGT. CDR3 length equals 17 residues. CDR3 DNA sequence: TGTGCCAGCAGTTCGAGCGCCGGGACTAGCTTTTCCAATGAGCAGTTCTTC. It codes for CASSSSAGTSFSNEQFF.